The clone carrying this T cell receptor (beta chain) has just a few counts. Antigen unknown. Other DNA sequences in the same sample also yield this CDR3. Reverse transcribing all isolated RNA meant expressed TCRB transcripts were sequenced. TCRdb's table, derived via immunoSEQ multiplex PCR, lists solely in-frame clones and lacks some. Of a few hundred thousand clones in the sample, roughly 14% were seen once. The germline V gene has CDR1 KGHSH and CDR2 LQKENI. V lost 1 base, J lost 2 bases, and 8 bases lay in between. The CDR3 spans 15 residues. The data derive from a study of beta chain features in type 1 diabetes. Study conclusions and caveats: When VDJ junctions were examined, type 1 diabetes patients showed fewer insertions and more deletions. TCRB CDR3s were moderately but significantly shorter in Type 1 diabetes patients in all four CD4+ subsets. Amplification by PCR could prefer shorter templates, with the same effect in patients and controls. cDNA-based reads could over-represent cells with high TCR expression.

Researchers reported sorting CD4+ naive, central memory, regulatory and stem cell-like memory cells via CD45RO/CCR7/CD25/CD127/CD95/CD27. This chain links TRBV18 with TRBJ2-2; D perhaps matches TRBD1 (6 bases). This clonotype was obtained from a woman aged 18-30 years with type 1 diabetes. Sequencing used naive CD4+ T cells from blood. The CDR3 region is CASSPRTANTGELFF. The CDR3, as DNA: TGTGCCAGCTCACCACGGACAGCCAACACCGGGGAGCTGTTTTTT.